There are a few counts of the clone carrying this T cell receptor (beta chain). Its target is not known. This specimen belongs to a study of cytomegalovirus exposure and HLA in healthy donors. Researchers ran the PCR with 60 Vbeta and 13 Jbeta primers. Here immunoSEQ multiplex PCR was the method, and the copy in TCRdb shows in-frame clones only, minus some. The sample consists of about 270,000 clones, around 65% of them appearing once. Study observations and caveats: As immune exposure information, only CMV serostatus was available. The authors excluded some V segments, including TRBV6-2 and TRBV6-3, as indistinguishable. Looking again later, the authors saw that most CMV-associated TCR beta chains seemed HLA-restricted. Earlier analysis looked at TCR beta V segments, and most were productive about 90% or about 30% of the time.

V shed 7 bases, J shed 8 bases, and the junction held 15 bases outside the gene matches. This CDR3 spans 16 amino acids. Germline V gene data show CDR1 as MDHEN and CDR2 as SYDVKM. This sequence originates from a female donor in good health and CMV-seronegative. The chain joins TRBV28 to TRBJ2-1; 9 bases map to TRBD1. What was sequenced was PBMCs. The CDR3: CASTSPYGTGIDEQFF. As DNA, the CDR3 is TGTGCCAGCACCTCCCCCTACGGGACAGGGATCGATGAGCAGTTCTTC.